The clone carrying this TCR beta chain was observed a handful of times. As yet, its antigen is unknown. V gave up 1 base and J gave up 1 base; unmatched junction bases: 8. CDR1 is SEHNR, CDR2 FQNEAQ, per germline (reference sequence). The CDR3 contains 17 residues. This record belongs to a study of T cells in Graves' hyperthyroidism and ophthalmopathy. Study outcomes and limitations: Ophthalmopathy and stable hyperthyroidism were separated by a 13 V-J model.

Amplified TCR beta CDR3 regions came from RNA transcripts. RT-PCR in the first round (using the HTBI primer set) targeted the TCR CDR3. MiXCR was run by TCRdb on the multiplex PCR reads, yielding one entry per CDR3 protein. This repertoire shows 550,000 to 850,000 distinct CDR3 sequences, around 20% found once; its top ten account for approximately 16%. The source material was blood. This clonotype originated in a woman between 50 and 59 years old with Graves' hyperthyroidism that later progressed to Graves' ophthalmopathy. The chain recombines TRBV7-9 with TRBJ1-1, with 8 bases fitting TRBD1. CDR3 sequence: CASSLGGRGLENTEAFF. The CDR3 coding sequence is TGTGCCAGCAGCTTAGGGGGCAGGGGGCTCGAGAACACTGAAGCTTTCTTT.